These 17 T cell receptor beta chains were sequenced from one sample in a study of shared clonotypes between healthy human individuals. Clones were read by immunoSEQ multiplex PCR, and TCRdb kept only the in-frame ones, dropping some. The sample holds 470,000 or so clones, approximately 81% seen once. Sequenced material: PBMCs. These receptors all stem from a woman between 35 and 50 years old in good health. Some clones in this sample may be carry-over from other donors' samples.

This chain connects TRBV7-9 to TRBJ1-2, with a possible D match to TRBD1 (5 bases). The V gene's germline CDR1 is SEHNR and CDR2 FQNEAQ (reference sequence). There are 14 residues in the CDR3. V was cut by 4 bases and J by 5 bases, with 14 bases left in between. In DNA, the CDR3 is TGTGCCAGCAGCTCGGAAACAGGAAATTATGGCTACACCTTC. Residues: CASSSETGNYGYTF.

The V call is TRBV19, the J call TRBJ2-1; D might be TRBD2 (6 bases). Looked up from germline, CDR1 is LNHDA and CDR2 is SQIVND (reference sequence). V was pared by 3 bases and J by 1 base, with 13 bases between. The CDR3 extends over 16 amino acids. The CDR3 protein is CASSMRDSRSYNEQFF. The CDR3 DNA is TGTGCCAGTAGTATGAGGGACTCTAGGTCCTACAATGAGCAGTTCTTC.

The CDR3 region has the DNA TGTGCCAGCTCACCCAGGGGACAGGGTGAGAAACTGTTTTTT. This codes for CASSPRGQGEKLFF. The chain recombines TRBV18 with TRBJ1-4; 9 positions match TRBD1. Germline CDR1 reads KGHSH; CDR2 reads LQKENI. The CDR3 totals 14 residues. J was trimmed by 11 bases and V by 3 bases; bases with no gene match: 7.

This clone turned up a few times. With a far larger clone one base away, a read error is the likely cause. The DNA of the CDR3 is TGTGCCTGGAACAGGGCTGGAGACACCATATATTTT. This encodes CAWNRAGDTIYF. This sequence joins TRBV30 and TRBJ1-3; D possibly corresponds to TRBD1 (6 bases). CDR1 is GTSNPN, CDR2 SVGIG, per germline (reference sequence). The CDR3 loop spans 12 amino acids.

In the case of this clone: A much larger clone lies one base from this, so it may be a read error. V usage is TRBV28 and J usage is TRBJ2-3; no definite D call. V dropped 4 bases and J dropped 4 bases, with 24 bases sitting between them. The CDR3 runs to 18 residues. Per the germline V gene, CDR1 is MDHEN and CDR2 is SYDVKM. The CDR3 loop is CASSSPLGSAMHADTQYF. CDR3 bases: TGTGCCAGCAGTTCCCCCCTCGGGTCCGCGATGCACGCAGATACGCAGTATTTT.

The rearrangement uses TRBV4-1 and TRBJ2-1; 15 bases line up with TRBD2. CDR1 MGHRA and CDR2 YSYEKL come from the germline V gene. The trim removed 4 bases at V and 0 bases at J, leaving 4 bases unmatched. This CDR3 comprises 18 residues. The CDR3 nucleotides read TGCGCCAGCAGCCCCGGACTAGCGGGGGGGAGCTCCTACAATGAGCAGTTCTTC. It translates to CASSPGLAGGSSYNEQFF.

The chain couples TRBV27 to TRBJ1-2; TRBD1 matches 11 bases. With V trimmed by 6 bases and J by 4 bases, 7 bases remained unmatched. The germline V gene has CDR1 MNHEY and CDR2 SMNVEV (reference sequence). The CDR3 totals 15 residues. The CDR3: CASRPWTGGVYGYTF. DNA for the CDR3: TGTGCCAGCAGACCCTGGACAGGGGGCGTCTATGGCTACACCTTC.

The chain has TRBV6-4 and TRBJ2-3; the match to TRBD2 covers 9 bases. The CDR3 runs to 15 residues. V was clipped by 2 bases and J by 6 bases; unmatched bases: 6. From germline, CDR1 is MRHNA and CDR2 SNTAGT. The CDR3 spells CASSDGSGSVDTQYF. For the CDR3, the DNA is TGTGCCAGCAGTGACGGTAGCGGGAGTGTGGATACGCAGTATTTT.

This clone was seen more than once but under ten times. A far larger clone differs by one base, so this is likely a read error. The same CDR3 arises from other DNA sequences in this sample as well. This sequence joins TRBV30 and TRBJ2-5, with TRBD2 matching 7 bases. The CDR3 contains 13 residues. The germline V gene has CDR1 GTSNPN and CDR2 SVGIG (reference sequence). CDR3 DNA sequence: TGTGCCTGTAGTGCGCCAGCGGGGGAGACCCAGTACTTC. Its translation is CACSAPAGETQYF.

The chain combines TRBV29-1 with TRBJ2-1; 11 positions match TRBD2. Germline trimming cut 6 bases from V and 8 bases from J; bases unmatched to any gene: 9. CDR1 SQVTM and CDR2 ANQGSEA come from the germline V gene. The CDR3 sequence is 14 residues long. CDR3 sequence: CSVVTSGNGDEQFF. The DNA of the CDR3 is TGCAGCGTGGTGACTAGCGGGAATGGTGATGAGCAGTTCTTC.

The chain carries TRBV10-3 and TRBJ2-1; TRBD1 aligns across 8 bases. The CDR3 is 13 residues long. Germline CDR1 reads ENHRY; CDR2 reads SYGVKD. Unmatched junction bases numbered 7, after V lost 11 bases and J lost 4 bases. CDR3 region: CASEDREYNEQFF. CDR3 in DNA: TGTGCCTCCGAGGACAGGGAATACAATGAGCAGTTCTTC.

The chain recombines TRBV6-6 with TRBJ2-5; 7 bases fit TRBD2. CDR3 length: 13 residues. Germline trimming cut 7 bases from V and 5 bases from J; bases unmatched to any gene: 7. Germline V lookup: CDR1 MNHNY, CDR2 SVGAGI (reference sequence). The CDR3 spells CASTGGARETQYF. The CDR3 region has the DNA TGTGCCAGCACGGGGGGAGCGAGGGAGACCCAGTACTTC.

CDR3 sequence reads: CASSLAGAGGGETQYF. The CDR3 coding sequence is TGTGCCAGCAGCTTAGCGGGGGCGGGAGGTGGAGAGACCCAGTACTTC. The V gene is TRBV7-7, the J gene TRBJ2-5; 8 bases are shared with TRBD2. Germline V gene sequence: CDR1 SSHAT, CDR2 FNYEAQ (reference sequence). The CDR3 runs 16 residues. With V trimmed by 0 bases and J by 4 bases, 7 bases remained unmatched. Supplemented by reference TRBV7-7 and TRBJ2-5, the full variable domain reads GAGVSQSPRYKVTKRGQDVTLRCDPISSHATLYWYQQALGQGPEFLTYFNYEAQPDKSGLPSDRFSAERPEGSISTLTIQRTEQRDSAMYRCASSLAGAGGGETQYFGPGTRLLVL.

The gene calls are TRBV18 and TRBJ2-2, with D unclear. The germline V gene has CDR1 KGHSH and CDR2 LQKENI. This CDR3 region has 14 residues. Between the trimmed V and J ends, which lost 7 bases and 3 bases, there was a span of 12 bases. The CDR3 nucleotides read TGTGCCAGCTTCCCGGCGTATCACACCGGGGAGCTGTTTTTT. Its translation: CASFPAYHTGELFF.

This clone has at least ten counts. This sample includes further DNA sequences coding for the same CDR3. This chain connects TRBV28 to TRBJ1-1, with D maybe TRBD1 (5 bases). The germline V and J ends were trimmed by 6 bases and 1 base, with 9 bases remaining between them. This CDR3 contains 13 residues. Germline values: CDR1 MDHEN, CDR2 SYDVKM. CDR3 in DNA: TGTGCCAGCAGGGGACGGTCGAACACTGAAGCTTTCTTT. It specifies CASRGRSNTEAFF.

This clone was seen a handful of times. The chain carries TRBV9 and TRBJ2-3, with D possibly being TRBD2 (6 bases). Trimming stripped 6 bases from V and 0 bases from J, with 11 bases between. The CDR3 length is 14 residues. CDR1 and CDR2 (germline): SGDLS, YYNGEE. The DNA of the CDR3 is TGTGCCAGCACGGCGGGGCTAAGCACAGATACGCAGTATTTT. Translating gives CASTAGLSTDTQYF.

The genes are TRBV4-1 and TRBJ1-1; D call uncertain. Germline V gene data show CDR1 as MGHRA and CDR2 as YSYEKL. V was trimmed by 3 bases and J by 2 bases, leaving 10 bases between them. CDR3 size: 14 residues. CDR3 bases: TGCGCCAGCAGCCAGGCAGGAAGAAACACTGAAGCTTTCTTT. Protein sequence: CASSQAGRNTEAFF.